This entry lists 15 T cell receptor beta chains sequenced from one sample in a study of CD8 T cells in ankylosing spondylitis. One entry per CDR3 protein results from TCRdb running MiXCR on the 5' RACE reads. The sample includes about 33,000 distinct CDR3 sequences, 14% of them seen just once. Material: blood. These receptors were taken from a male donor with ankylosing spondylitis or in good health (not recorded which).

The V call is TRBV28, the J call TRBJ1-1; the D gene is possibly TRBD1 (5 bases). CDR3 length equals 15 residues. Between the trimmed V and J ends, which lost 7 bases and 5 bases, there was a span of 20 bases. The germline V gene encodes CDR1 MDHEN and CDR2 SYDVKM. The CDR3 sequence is CASTPFREGRTEAFF. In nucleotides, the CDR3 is TGTGCCAGCACCCCCTTCAGAGAGGGGAGGACTGAAGCTTTCTTT.

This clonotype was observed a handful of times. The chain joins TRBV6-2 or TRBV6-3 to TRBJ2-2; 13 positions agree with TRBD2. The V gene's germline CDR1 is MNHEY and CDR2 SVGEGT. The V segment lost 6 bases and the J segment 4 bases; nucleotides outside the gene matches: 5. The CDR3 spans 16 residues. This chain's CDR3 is CASRPGLAGVTGELFF. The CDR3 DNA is TGTGCCAGCAGGCCAGGACTAGCGGGAGTCACCGGGGAGCTGTTTTTT.

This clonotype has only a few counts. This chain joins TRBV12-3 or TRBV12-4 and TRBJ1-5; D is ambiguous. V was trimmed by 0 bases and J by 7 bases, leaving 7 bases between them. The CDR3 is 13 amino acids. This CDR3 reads CASSLAETQPQHF. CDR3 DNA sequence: TGTGCCAGCAGTTTAGCAGAGACCCAGCCCCAGCATTTT.

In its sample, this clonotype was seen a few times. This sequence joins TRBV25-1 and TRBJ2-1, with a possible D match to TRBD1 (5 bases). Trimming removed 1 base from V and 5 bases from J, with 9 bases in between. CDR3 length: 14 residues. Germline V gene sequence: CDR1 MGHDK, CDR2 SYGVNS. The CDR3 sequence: CASSELGVHNEQFF. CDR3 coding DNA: TGTGCCAGCAGTGAATTAGGGGTGCACAATGAGCAGTTCTTC.

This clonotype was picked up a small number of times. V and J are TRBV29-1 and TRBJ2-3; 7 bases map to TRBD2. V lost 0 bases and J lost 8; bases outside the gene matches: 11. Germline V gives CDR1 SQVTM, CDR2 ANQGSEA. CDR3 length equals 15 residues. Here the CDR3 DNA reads TGCAGCGTTGAAGATCCGGGAAGGCGCGGGGGTACGCAGTATTTT. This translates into CSVEDPGRRGGTQYF.

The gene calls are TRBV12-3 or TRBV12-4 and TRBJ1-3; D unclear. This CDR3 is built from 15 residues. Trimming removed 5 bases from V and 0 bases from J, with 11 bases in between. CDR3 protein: CASSLIPSSGNTIYF. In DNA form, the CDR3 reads TGTGCCAGCAGTCTTATCCCAAGCTCTGGAAACACCATATATTTT.

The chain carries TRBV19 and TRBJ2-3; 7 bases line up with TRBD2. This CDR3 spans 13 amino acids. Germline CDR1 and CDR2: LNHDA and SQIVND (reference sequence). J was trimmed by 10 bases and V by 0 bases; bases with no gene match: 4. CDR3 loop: CASSIDVAGAQYF. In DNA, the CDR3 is TGTGCCAGTAGTATAGATGTGGCGGGGGCGCAGTATTTT.

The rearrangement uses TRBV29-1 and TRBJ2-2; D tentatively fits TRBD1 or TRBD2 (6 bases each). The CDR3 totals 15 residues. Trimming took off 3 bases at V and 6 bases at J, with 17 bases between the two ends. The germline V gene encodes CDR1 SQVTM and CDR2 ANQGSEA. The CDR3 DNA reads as TGCAGCGTTGAGGGGGGCAGGGGACGGCCCGGGGAGCTGTTTTTT. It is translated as CSVEGGRGRPGELFF.

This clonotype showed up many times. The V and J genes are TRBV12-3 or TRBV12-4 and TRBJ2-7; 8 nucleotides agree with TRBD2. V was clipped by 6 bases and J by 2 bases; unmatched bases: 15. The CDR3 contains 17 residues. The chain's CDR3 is CASSPSGGGGPTYEQYV. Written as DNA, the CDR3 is TGTGCCAGCAGCCCCAGCGGGGGCGGGGGCCCCACCTACGAGCAGTACGTC.

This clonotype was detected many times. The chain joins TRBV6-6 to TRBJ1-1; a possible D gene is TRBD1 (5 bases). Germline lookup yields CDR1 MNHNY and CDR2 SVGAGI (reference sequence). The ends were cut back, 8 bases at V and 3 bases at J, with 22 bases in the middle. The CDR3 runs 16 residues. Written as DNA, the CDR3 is TGTGCCAGCGCCGTAGCTCCCGGGACCGAGGACACTGAAGCTTTCTTT. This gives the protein CASAVAPGTEDTEAFF.

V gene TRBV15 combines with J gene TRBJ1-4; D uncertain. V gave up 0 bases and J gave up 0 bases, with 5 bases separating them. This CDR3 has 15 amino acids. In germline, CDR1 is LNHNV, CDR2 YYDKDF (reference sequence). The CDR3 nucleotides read TGTGCCACCAGCAGAGATGGTGCAACTAATGAAAAACTGTTTTTT. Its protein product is CATSRDGATNEKLFF.

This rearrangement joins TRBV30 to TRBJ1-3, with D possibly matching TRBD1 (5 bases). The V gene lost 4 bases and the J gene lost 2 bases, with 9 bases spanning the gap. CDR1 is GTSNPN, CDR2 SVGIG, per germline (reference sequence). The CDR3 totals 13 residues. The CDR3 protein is CAWIQGPGNTIYF. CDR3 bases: TGTGCCTGGATTCAGGGTCCTGGAAACACCATATATTTT.

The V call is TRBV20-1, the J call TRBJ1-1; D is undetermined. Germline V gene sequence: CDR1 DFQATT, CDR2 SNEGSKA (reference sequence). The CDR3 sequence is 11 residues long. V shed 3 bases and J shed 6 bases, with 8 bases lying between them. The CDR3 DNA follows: TGCAGTGCTAGTCCGGATTCTGAAGCTTTCTTT. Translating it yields CSASPDSEAFF.

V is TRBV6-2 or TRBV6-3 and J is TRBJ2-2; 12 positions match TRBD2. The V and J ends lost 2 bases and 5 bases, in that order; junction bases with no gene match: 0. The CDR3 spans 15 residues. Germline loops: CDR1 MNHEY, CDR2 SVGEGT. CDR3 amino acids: CASSYGLAGTGELFF. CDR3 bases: TGTGCCAGCAGTTACGGACTAGCGGGGACCGGGGAGCTGTTTTTT.

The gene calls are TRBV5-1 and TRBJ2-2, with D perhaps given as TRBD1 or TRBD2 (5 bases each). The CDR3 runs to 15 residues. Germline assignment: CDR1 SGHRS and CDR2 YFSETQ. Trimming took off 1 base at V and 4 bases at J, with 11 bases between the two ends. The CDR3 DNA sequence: TGCGCCAGCAGCTTGACACACGGGGCCACCGGGGAGCTGTTTTTT. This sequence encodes CASSLTHGATGELFF.